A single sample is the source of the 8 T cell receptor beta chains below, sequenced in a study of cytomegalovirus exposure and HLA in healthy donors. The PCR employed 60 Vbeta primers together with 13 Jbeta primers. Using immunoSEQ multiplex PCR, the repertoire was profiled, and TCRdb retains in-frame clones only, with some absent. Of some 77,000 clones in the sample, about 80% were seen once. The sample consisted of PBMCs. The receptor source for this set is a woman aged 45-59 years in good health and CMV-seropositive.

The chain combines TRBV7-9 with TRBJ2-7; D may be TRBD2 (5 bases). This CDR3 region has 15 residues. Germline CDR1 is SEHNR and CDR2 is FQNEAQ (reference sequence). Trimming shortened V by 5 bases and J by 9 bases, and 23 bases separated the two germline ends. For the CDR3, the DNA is TGTGCCAGCAGCAACCCAGGAGGCAGCCAAGAGTTGCAGTACGTC. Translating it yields CASSNPGGSQELQYV.

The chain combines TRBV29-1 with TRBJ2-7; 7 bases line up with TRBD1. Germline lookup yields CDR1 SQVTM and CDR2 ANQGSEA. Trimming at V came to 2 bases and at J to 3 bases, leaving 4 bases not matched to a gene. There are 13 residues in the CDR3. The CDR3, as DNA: TGCAGCGTTGAACCCCAGGGGGACTACGAGCAGTACTTC. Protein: CSVEPQGDYEQYF.

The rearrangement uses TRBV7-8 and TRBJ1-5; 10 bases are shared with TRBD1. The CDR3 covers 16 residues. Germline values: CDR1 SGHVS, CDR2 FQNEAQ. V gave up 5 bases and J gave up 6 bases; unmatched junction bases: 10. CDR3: CASSLRGQGMSQPQHF. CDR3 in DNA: TGTGCCAGCAGCCTTAGGGGACAGGGGATGAGTCAGCCCCAGCATTTT.

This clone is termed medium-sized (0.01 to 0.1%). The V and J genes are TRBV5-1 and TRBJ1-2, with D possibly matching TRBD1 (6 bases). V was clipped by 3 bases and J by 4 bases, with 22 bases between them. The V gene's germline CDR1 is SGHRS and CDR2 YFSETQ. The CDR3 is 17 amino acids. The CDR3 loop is CASSSVPGQSRGYGYTF. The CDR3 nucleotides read TGCGCCAGCAGCTCTGTCCCGGGACAATCCCGGGGCTATGGCTACACCTTC. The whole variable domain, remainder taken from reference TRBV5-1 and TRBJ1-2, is KAGVTQTPRYLIKTRGQQVTLSCSPISGHRSVSWYQQTPGQGLQFLFEYFSETQRNKGNFPGRFSGRQFSNSRSEMNVSTLELGDSALYLCASSSVPGQSRGYGYTFGSGTRLTVV.

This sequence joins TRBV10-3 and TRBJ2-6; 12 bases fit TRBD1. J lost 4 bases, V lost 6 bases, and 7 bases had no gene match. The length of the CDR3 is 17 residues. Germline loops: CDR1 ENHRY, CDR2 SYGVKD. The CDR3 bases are TGTGCCATCAGAGGGACAGGGGGCGAGGTAGGGGCCAACGTCCTGACTTTC. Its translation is CAIRGTGGEVGANVLTF.

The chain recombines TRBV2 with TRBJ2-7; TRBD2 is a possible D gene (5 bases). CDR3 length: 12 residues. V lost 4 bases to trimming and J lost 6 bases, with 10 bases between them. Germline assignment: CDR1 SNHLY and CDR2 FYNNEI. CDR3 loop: CASSVTTGEQYV. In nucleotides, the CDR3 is TGTGCCAGCAGTGTGACTACCGGCGAGCAGTACGTC.

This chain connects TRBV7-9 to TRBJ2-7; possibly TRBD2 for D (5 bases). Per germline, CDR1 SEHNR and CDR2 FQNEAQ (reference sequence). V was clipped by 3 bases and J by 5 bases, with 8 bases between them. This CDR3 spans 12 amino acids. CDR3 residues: CASSFRGDEQYF. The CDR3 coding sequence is TGTGCCAGCAGCTTTCGGGGTGACGAGCAGTACTTC.

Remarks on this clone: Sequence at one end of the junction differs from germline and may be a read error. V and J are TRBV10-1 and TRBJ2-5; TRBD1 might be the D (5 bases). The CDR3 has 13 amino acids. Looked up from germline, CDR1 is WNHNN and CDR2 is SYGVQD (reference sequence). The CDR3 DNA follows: TGCGCCAGCAGTGGAACAGGACAAGGGACCCAGTACTTC. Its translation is CASSGTGQGTQYF.